This TCR beta chain comes out of a study of blood T cells in healthy people across ages. The authors isolated at least 6 million PBMCs per sample. Study-wide findings and caveats: Getting older went along with TCR beta diversity per million T cells dropping roughly linearly.

Germline lookup yields CDR1 DFQATT and CDR2 SNEGSKA (reference sequence). This CDR3 region has 15 residues. Then a second PCR, running about 6 to 11 cycles, was carried out with a sample-barcoded 5' primer and a J-beta primer mix. TCRdb re-derived calls from the 5' RACE reads in MiXCR, one entry per CDR3 protein. The sample includes about 580,000 distinct CDR3 sequences, roughly 43% of them seen just once. With regard to this clonotype: Antigen unknown. At one of its ends the junction is not consistent with the germline gene, which may arise from a read error.

The chain has TRBV20-1 and TRBJ1-4, with TRBD1 as a possible D gene (5 bases). Sequencing used blood. The source of this sequence is a man aged 80 or over in good health. This CDR3 reads CSARDLDSKREKLFF. The CDR3 DNA is TGCAGCGCTAGAGATCTAGACAGCAAGAGGGAAAAACTGTTTTTT.